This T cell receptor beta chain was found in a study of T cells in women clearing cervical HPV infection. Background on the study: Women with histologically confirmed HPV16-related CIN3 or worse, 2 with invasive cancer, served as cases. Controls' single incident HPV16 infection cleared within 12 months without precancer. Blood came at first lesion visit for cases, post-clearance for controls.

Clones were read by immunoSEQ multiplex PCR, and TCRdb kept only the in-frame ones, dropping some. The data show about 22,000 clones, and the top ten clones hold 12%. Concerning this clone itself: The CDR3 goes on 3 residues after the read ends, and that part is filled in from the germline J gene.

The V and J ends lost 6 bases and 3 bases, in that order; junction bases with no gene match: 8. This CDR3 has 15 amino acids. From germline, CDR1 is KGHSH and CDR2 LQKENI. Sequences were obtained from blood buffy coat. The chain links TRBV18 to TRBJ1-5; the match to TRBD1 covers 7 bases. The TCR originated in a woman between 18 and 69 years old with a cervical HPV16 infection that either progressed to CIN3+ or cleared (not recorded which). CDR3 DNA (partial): TGTGCCAGCTCTCCGACAGGGATTAACAATCAGCCC. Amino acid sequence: CASSPTGINNQP. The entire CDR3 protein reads CASSPTGINNQPQHF. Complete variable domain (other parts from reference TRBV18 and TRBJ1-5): NAGVMQNPRHLVRRRGQEARLRCSPMKGHSHVYWYRQLPEEGLKFMVYLQKENIIDESGMPKERFSAEFPKEGPSILRIQQVVRGDSAAYFCASSPTGINNQPQHFGDGTRLSIL.